A selection of T cell receptor beta chains follows, all from one sample in a study of CD8 T cells in ankylosing spondylitis. Via MiXCR, TCRdb re-called the 5' RACE reads, giving one row per CDR3 protein. In the table there are around 100,000 distinct CDR3 sequences, approximately 25% of which are singletons. Material: synovial fluid, either unsorted or a sorted T cell fraction (not recorded which). The receptors come from a male donor with ankylosing spondylitis. Each CDR3 is given with its conserved first and last residue. A D gene is named only where the DNA matches it firmly. Expanded clones get a size class; other rows say once, few or many, or leave the size out.

length: 14; V: TRBV6-1; J: TRBJ2-2; size: .; D: .; CDR3: CASSPGAETGELFF; DNA: TGTGCCAGCAGTCCGGGGGCCGAAACCGGGGAGCTGTTTTTT
length: 11; V: TRBV7-2; J: TRBJ2-1; size: .; D: .; CDR3: CASSPYNEQFF; DNA: TGTGCCAGCAGCCCCTACAATGAGCAGTTCTTC
length: 11; V: TRBV20-1; J: TRBJ1-4; size: many; D: .; CDR3: CSAKGGEKLFF; DNA: TGCAGTGCCAAAGGGGGTGAAAAACTGTTTTTT
length: 13; V: TRBV29-1; J: TRBJ2-7; size: few; D: TRBD2; CDR3: CSAGGWSTYEQYF; DNA: TGCAGCGCGGGGGGTTGGTCCACCTACGAGCAGTACTTC
length: 18; V: TRBV12-3/TRBV12-4; J: TRBJ1-5; size: .; D: .; CDR3: CASSFRPSGSPSNQPQHF; DNA: TGTGCCAGCAGTTTCAGGCCTTCAGGGAGTCCTAGCAATCAGCCCCAGCATTTT
length: 14; V: TRBV4-1; J: TRBJ2-1; size: few; D: .; CDR3: CASSQVSLGRPAVF; DNA: TGCGCCAGCAGCCAAGTCTCGCTAGGGAGGCCCGCGGTCTTC
length: 14; V: TRBV5-1; J: TRBJ2-1; size: many; D: TRBD2; CDR3: CASSLSGRVDEQFF; DNA: TGCGCCAGCAGCTTGAGCGGGAGGGTCGATGAGCAGTTCTTC
length: 18; V: TRBV5-1; J: TRBJ2-6; size: .; D: TRBD1; CDR3: CASSRWTGSFSGTNVLTF; DNA: TGCGCCAGCAGCAGGTGGACAGGGTCATTTTCTGGGACCAACGTCCTGACTTTC
length: 14; V: TRBV18; J: TRBJ1-3; size: many; D: .; CDR3: CASSQEPSGNTIYF; DNA: TGTGCCAGCTCCCAAGAGCCCTCTGGAAACACCATATATTTT
length: 17; V: TRBV3-1; J: TRBJ1-1; size: few; D: TRBD1; CDR3: CASSQEARQGRSTEAFF; DNA: TGTGCCAGCAGCCAAGAGGCCCGACAGGGGCGAAGTACTGAAGCTTTCTTT
length: 15; V: TRBV11-3; J: TRBJ2-3; size: .; D: TRBD1; CDR3: CASSSWDRSTDTQYF; DNA: TGTGCCAGCAGCTCCTGGGACAGAAGCACAGATACGCAGTATTTT
length: 12; V: TRBV3-1; J: TRBJ1-6; size: .; D: .; CDR3: CASSQGVNPLHF; DNA: TGTGCCAGCAGCCAAGGGGTCAATCCCCTCCACTTT
length: 16; V: TRBV5-1; J: TRBJ2-5; size: .; D: .; CDR3: CASSLGIGSGGETQYF; DNA: TGCGCCAGCAGCTTGGGGATCGGGAGTGGCGGAGAGACCCAGTACTTC
length: 17; V: TRBV18; J: TRBJ1-6; size: few; D: .; CDR3: CASSPTSWNSYNSPLHF; DNA: TGTGCCAGCTCACCGACTTCATGGAACTCCTATAATTCACCCCTCCACTTT
length: 17; V: TRBV24-1; J: TRBJ2-2; size: .; D: TRBD2; CDR3: CATSDESGRAGTGELFF; DNA: TGTGCCACCAGTGATGAAAGCGGGAGGGCAGGCACCGGGGAGCTGTTTTTT
length: 15; V: TRBV20-1; J: TRBJ2-1; size: few; D: .; CDR3: CSARARAGYYNEQFF; DNA: TGCAGTGCTAGAGCCCGGGCGGGGTACTACAATGAGCAGTTCTTC
length: 13; V: TRBV20-1; J: TRBJ1-1; size: .; D: .; CDR3: CSAIPVEHTEAFF; DNA: TGCAGTGCTATCCCGGTGGAGCACACTGAAGCTTTCTTT
length: 16; V: TRBV20-1; J: TRBJ2-1; size: few; D: TRBD2; CDR3: CSAPGLAGGLGNEQFF; DNA: TGCAGTGCTCCAGGACTAGCGGGAGGGCTAGGCAATGAGCAGTTCTTC
length: 14; V: TRBV30; J: TRBJ1-1; size: .; D: .; CDR3: CAWSGAGANTEAFF; DNA: TGTGCCTGGTCAGGAGCAGGGGCGAACACTGAAGCTTTCTTT
length: 14; V: TRBV29-1; J: TRBJ2-2; size: many; D: TRBD2; CDR3: CSVLAGTVTGELFF; DNA: TGCAGCGTACTAGCGGGGACCGTAACCGGGGAGCTGTTTTTT
length: 15; V: TRBV20-1; J: TRBJ2-2; size: .; D: .; CDR3: CSARIPGVDTGELFF; DNA: TGCAGTGCTAGAATCCCCGGAGTGGACACCGGGGAGCTGTTTTTT
length: 15; V: TRBV5-4; J: TRBJ2-3; size: few; D: TRBD1; CDR3: CASSSLEGAYGTQYF; DNA: TGTGCCAGCAGCTCTTTAGAGGGGGCGTACGGTACGCAGTATTTT
length: 13; V: TRBV12-3/TRBV12-4; J: TRBJ1-5; size: few; D: .; CDR3: CASSPKYGQPQHF; DNA: TGTGCCAGCAGCCCTAAGTATGGTCAGCCCCAGCATTTT
length: 14; V: TRBV5-1; J: TRBJ2-7; size: .; D: .; CDR3: CASSLGDTSYEQYF; DNA: TGCGCCAGCAGCTTGGGGGACACCTCCTACGAGCAGTACTTC
length: 13; V: TRBV10-1; J: TRBJ1-1; size: .; D: .; CDR3: CASSSYMNTEAFF; DNA: TGCGCCAGCTCCTCCTATATGAACACTGAAGCTTTCTTT
length: 13; V: TRBV6-1; J: TRBJ1-3; size: .; D: .; CDR3: CASRAGPGNTIYF; DNA: TGTGCCAGCAGAGCAGGTCCTGGAAACACCATATATTTT
length: 15; V: TRBV20-1; J: TRBJ1-5; size: many; D: TRBD1; CDR3: CSAARQGSWDQPQHF; DNA: TGCAGTGCTGCCAGACAGGGATCGTGGGATCAGCCCCAGCATTTT
length: 13; V: TRBV12-3/TRBV12-4; J: TRBJ2-2; size: medium-sized; D: TRBD1; CDR3: CASPDRPFGELFF; DNA: TGTGCCAGCCCGGACAGGCCTTTTGGGGAGCTGTTTTTT
length: 14; V: TRBV10-1; J: TRBJ2-4; size: .; D: .; CDR3: CASLGKAAKNIQYF; DNA: TGCGCCAGCCTTGGGAAGGCAGCCAAAAACATTCAGTACTTC
length: 11; V: TRBV29-1; J: TRBJ1-2; size: .; D: .; CDR3: CSVRAVYGYTF; DNA: TGCAGCGTTAGGGCGGTCTATGGCTACACCTTC
length: 15; V: TRBV7-9; J: TRBJ2-2; size: few; D: .; CDR3: CASSQPTETKGELFF; DNA: TGTGCCAGCAGCCAGCCGACTGAAACAAAGGGGGAGCTGTTTTTT
length: 14; V: TRBV5-1; J: TRBJ2-2; size: .; D: .; CDR3: CASSSTLVGGELLF; DNA: TGCGCCAGCAGCTCGACGCTAGTCGGCGGGGAGCTGCTTTTT
length: 16; V: TRBV15; J: TRBJ2-3; size: .; D: TRBD2; CDR3: CATSRGQRESRDTQYF; DNA: TGTGCCACCAGCAGGGGTCAGCGGGAGTCTCGAGATACGCAGTATTTT
length: 11; V: TRBV20-1; J: TRBJ2-7; size: .; D: .; CDR3: CSASLTYEQYF; DNA: TGCAGTGCTAGTCTGACCTACGAGCAGTACTTC
length: 19; V: TRBV21-1; J: TRBJ2-5; size: few; D: .; CDR3: CASSKEWDSNRDHRETQYF; DNA: TGTGCCAGCAGCAAAGAGTGGGACAGTAACCGGGACCACCGGGAGACCCAGTACTTC
length: 13; V: TRBV24-1; J: TRBJ2-3; size: .; D: TRBD2; CDR3: CATGREETDTQYF; DNA: TGTGCCACCGGTCGGGAGGAGACAGATACGCAGTATTTT
length: 14; V: TRBV2; J: TRBJ1-3; size: few; D: .; CDR3: CASSVEQFGNTIYF; DNA: TGTGCCAGCAGTGTGGAACAATTTGGAAACACCATATATTTT
length: 14; V: TRBV24-1; J: TRBJ2-7; size: .; D: .; CDR3: CATSESEIPYEQYF; DNA: TGTGCCACCAGTGAATCGGAAATCCCCTACGAGCAGTACTTC
length: 15; V: TRBV5-1; J: TRBJ2-7; size: .; D: .; CDR3: CASSFAPEHSYEQYF; DNA: TGCGCCAGCAGCTTCGCCCCGGAACATTCCTACGAGCAGTACTTC
length: 16; V: TRBV6-1; J: TRBJ2-1; size: .; D: TRBD1; CDR3: CASSEIPGTGDNEQFF; DNA: TGTGCCAGCAGCGAAATTCCCGGGACAGGGGACAATGAGCAGTTCTTC
length: 12; V: TRBV7-9; J: TRBJ2-3; size: few; D: .; CDR3: CASSPGRALQYF; DNA: TGTGCCAGCAGCCCAGGACGGGCCCTTCAGTATTTT
length: 13; V: TRBV3-1; J: TRBJ2-3; size: .; D: .; CDR3: CASSQGLADTQYF; DNA: TGTGCCAGCAGCCAAGGGCTAGCGGATACGCAGTATTTT
length: 14; V: TRBV5-5; J: TRBJ1-5; size: .; D: .; CDR3: CASRGGWGNQPQHF; DNA: TGTGCCAGCAGGGGAGGATGGGGCAATCAGCCCCAGCATTTT
length: 15; V: TRBV5-1; J: TRBJ2-7; size: many; D: TRBD1; CDR3: CASSATGLRSYEQYF; DNA: TGCGCCAGCAGCGCGACAGGGTTGAGGTCCTACGAGCAGTACTTC
length: 13; V: TRBV20-1; J: TRBJ2-6; size: few; D: .; CDR3: CSASWSGANVLTF; DNA: TGCAGTGCGAGCTGGTCTGGGGCCAACGTCCTGACTTTC
length: 14; V: TRBV7-7; J: TRBJ1-1; size: .; D: .; CDR3: CASSPAVGNTEAFF; DNA: TGTGCCAGCAGCCCCGCAGTGGGGAACACTGAAGCTTTCTTT
length: 14; V: TRBV7-2; J: TRBJ2-1; size: few; D: .; CDR3: CASSLVGLSFEQFF; DNA: TGTGCCAGCAGCTTAGTGGGCCTCTCCTTTGAGCAGTTCTTC
length: 10; V: TRBV7-9; J: TRBJ1-2; size: .; D: .; CDR3: CASLPECYTF; DNA: TGTGCCAGCCTCCCCGAGTGCTACACCTTC
length: 14; V: TRBV10-2; J: TRBJ1-4; size: .; D: TRBD1; CDR3: CVSRGQGKEKKLFF; DNA: TGCGTCAGCAGGGGACAGGGGAAGGAAAAAAAACTGTTTTTT
length: 16; V: TRBV11-3; J: TRBJ2-5; size: once; D: .; CDR3: CASSLTFGTDVETQYF; DNA: TGTGCCAGCAGCTTAACGTTTGGGACCGATGTAGAGACCCAGTACTTC
length: 15; V: TRBV7-9; J: TRBJ1-4; size: few; D: .; CDR3: CASSLTRERGEKLFF; DNA: TGTGCCAGCAGCTTAACGAGGGAACGGGGAGAAAAACTGTTTTTT
length: 13; V: TRBV18; J: TRBJ2-1; size: .; D: .; CDR3: CASSPASEGEQFF; DNA: TGTGCCAGCTCACCAGCTAGCGAGGGTGAGCAGTTCTTC
length: 14; V: TRBV30; J: TRBJ2-5; size: few; D: TRBD2; CDR3: CAWSEKREQETQYF; DNA: TGTGCCTGGAGTGAGAAGCGGGAGCAGGAGACCCAGTACTTC
length: 13; V: TRBV20-1; J: TRBJ2-1; size: .; D: .; CDR3: CSAEGGPVGEQFF; DNA: TGCAGTGCCGAGGGAGGCCCGGTTGGTGAGCAGTTCTTC
length: 13; V: TRBV9; J: TRBJ2-2; size: many; D: TRBD1; CDR3: CATGTGNTGELFF; DNA: TGTGCCACCGGGACAGGGAACACCGGGGAGCTGTTTTTT
length: 11; V: TRBV20-1; J: TRBJ2-3; size: many; D: .; CDR3: CSAPSADTQYF; DNA: TGCAGTGCTCCCTCGGCAGATACGCAGTATTTT
length: 16; V: TRBV20-1; J: TRBJ2-7; size: .; D: .; CDR3: CSATTGTPAKEYEQYF; DNA: TGCAGTGCAACTACCGGGACTCCAGCGAAAGAATACGAGCAGTACTTC
length: 15; V: TRBV12-3/TRBV12-4; J: TRBJ1-3; size: .; D: TRBD1; CDR3: CASAYRGTSGNTIYF; DNA: TGTGCCAGCGCTTACAGGGGGACCTCTGGAAACACCATATATTTT
length: 12; V: TRBV10-3; J: TRBJ2-7; size: .; D: TRBD1; CDR3: CAIRDRGWEQYF; DNA: TGTGCCATCAGGGACAGGGGATGGGAGCAGTACTTC